The 26 T cell receptor beta chains below all came from one sample that was sequenced in a study of cytomegalovirus exposure and HLA in healthy donors. The method was immunoSEQ multiplex PCR; TCRdb's version includes in-frame clones alone and lacks a portion of them. The data hold about 78,000 clones, with 90% to 96% observed a single time. Material for sequencing was PBMCs. Receptor source: a young man in good health and CMV-seropositive.

This clone is a singleton in its sample. The same CDR3 can be traced to other DNA sequences in this sample. This chain joins TRBV18 and TRBJ1-1, with D possibly matching TRBD1 (5 bases). Germline V gives CDR1 KGHSH, CDR2 LQKENI. This CDR3 is built from 13 residues. V was pared by 2 bases and J by 5 bases, with 9 bases between. The DNA of the CDR3 is TGTGCCAGCTCACCAACCACAGGAACTGAAGCTTTCTTT. Translation: CASSPTTGTEAFF.

The rearrangement uses TRBV7-8 and TRBJ2-7; TRBD2 matches 7 bases. Germline loops: CDR1 SGHVS, CDR2 FQNEAQ. This CDR3 spans 13 amino acids. V lost 6 bases, J lost 3 bases, and 5 bases stayed unmatched. This chain's CDR3 is CASRSGGSYEQYF. CDR3 DNA sequence: TGTGCCAGCAGAAGCGGCGGGAGCTACGAGCAGTACTTC.

This chain uses TRBV6-4 with TRBJ1-5; 9 nucleotides line up with TRBD1. The germline CDR1 and CDR2 sequences are MRHNA and SNTAGT. This CDR3 contains 15 residues. The V and J ends lost 4 bases and 10 bases, in that order; junction bases with no gene match: 11. The CDR3 DNA is TGTGCCAGCAGTGTCCTTCCCGGGACAGGGAACCCCCAGCATTTT. Its translation is CASSVLPGTGNPQHF.

The CDR3 region has the DNA TGCGCCAGCAGTGAGCTAGCGGCGAGCACAGATACGCAGTATTTT. This translates into CASSELAASTDTQYF. The rearrangement uses TRBV10-1 and TRBJ2-3; 7 bases match TRBD2. The trim removed 2 bases at V and 0 bases at J, leaving 2 bases unmatched. CDR3 length: 15 residues. The germline V gene encodes CDR1 WNHNN and CDR2 SYGVQD (reference sequence).

The genes are TRBV6-1 and TRBJ2-7; D ambiguous. There are 15 residues in the CDR3. The V gene's germline CDR1 is MNHNS and CDR2 SASEGT. The V and J ends lost 8 bases and 2 bases respectively, with 19 bases between them. The CDR3 DNA is TGTGCCAGCGGTATAGTTCTTGTCGTGCCCTACGAGCAGTACTTC. Translating it yields CASGIVLVVPYEQYF.

This clone was counted a single time. The V gene is TRBV19, the J gene TRBJ2-7; 9 bases match TRBD2. Looked up from germline, CDR1 is LNHDA and CDR2 is SQIVND (reference sequence). There are 14 residues in the CDR3. With V trimmed by 4 bases and J by 4 bases, 5 bases remained unmatched. The CDR3 DNA sequence: TGTGCCAGTAGTAGCGGGAGGGCCAGATACGAGCAGTACTTC. Protein product: CASSSGRARYEQYF.

This chain connects TRBV4-2 to TRBJ2-3; 12 bases line up with TRBD2. CDR1 is LGHNA and CDR2 is YNFKEQ in the germline V gene. This CDR3 has 16 residues. Trimming took 0 bases from V and 6 from J; bases not matched to a gene: 4. CDR3 loop: CASSQDQGTSGDTQYF. The CDR3 nucleotides read TGTGCCAGCAGCCAAGATCAAGGGACTAGCGGGGATACGCAGTATTTT.

The chain is built from TRBV5-8 and TRBJ1-2, with a weak D call TRBD1 (6 bases). From germline, CDR1 is SGHTS and CDR2 YDEGEE. The CDR3 extends over 14 amino acids. The germline V and J ends were trimmed by 4 bases and 4 bases, with 14 bases remaining between them. CDR3 coding DNA: TGTGCCAGCAGCACCCCGGGGGGCTTCTATGGCTACACCTTC. Translation gives CASSTPGGFYGYTF.

V and J are TRBV19 and TRBJ1-2; D gene unclear. In germline, CDR1 is LNHDA, CDR2 SQIVND (reference sequence). Trimming shortened V by 3 bases and J by 7 bases, and 15 bases separated the two germline ends. There are 14 residues in the CDR3. CDR3 DNA sequence: TGTGCCAGTAGTATTGAGGCAGCGCACGGTGGCTACACCTTC. This codes for CASSIEAAHGGYTF.

The rearrangement joins TRBV18 to TRBJ1-1, with 8 positions matching TRBD1. CDR3 size: 16 residues. The V gene's germline CDR1 is KGHSH and CDR2 LQKENI. Unmatched junction bases numbered 7, after V lost 3 bases and J lost 1 base. The DNA of the CDR3 is TGTGCCAGCTCACCCGGACAGGGCGATGGGAACACTGAAGCTTTCTTT. This encodes CASSPGQGDGNTEAFF.

The chain recombines TRBV29-1 with TRBJ1-1, with a weak D call TRBD1 (5 bases). This CDR3 spans 14 amino acids. Per germline, CDR1 SQVTM and CDR2 ANQGSEA. Trimming pared 7 bases from V and 1 base from J, leaving 16 bases between. The CDR3 reads CSGRLGGWNTEAFF. The CDR3 DNA reads TGCAGCGGCCGCTTGGGGGGATGGAACACTGAAGCTTTCTTT.

This clone was seen once. The V call is TRBV9, the J call TRBJ2-5, with TRBD2 as a possible D gene (6 bases). V was trimmed by 0 bases and J by 9 bases, leaving 12 bases between them. Germline-derived CDR1 and CDR2 are SGDLS and YYNGEE. This CDR3 contains 13 residues. In nucleotides, the CDR3 is TGTGCCAGCAGCGTAGATGGGGGGTGGGCCCAGTACTTC. Amino acids: CASSVDGGWAQYF.

The chain joins TRBV18 to TRBJ1-1; 9 nucleotides match TRBD1. V trimming: 8 bases; J trimming: 1 base; junction bases outside the gene matches: 5. Germline CDR1 reads KGHSH; CDR2 reads LQKENI. The CDR3 contains 14 residues. CDR3: CASQLGQGNTEAFF. In DNA, the CDR3 is TGTGCCAGCCAGTTGGGACAGGGGAACACTGAAGCTTTCTTT.

J is TRBJ2-1 and V is TRBV28, with 7 bases fitting TRBD2. This CDR3 has 13 residues. The germline CDR1 and CDR2 sequences are MDHEN and SYDVKM. Trimming cost V 5 bases and J 2 bases; bases outside gene matches: 0. CDR3 residues: CASSGLAYNEQFF. The DNA of the CDR3 is TGTGCCAGCAGTGGACTAGCCTACAATGAGCAGTTCTTC.

The CDR3 DNA is TGTGCCTGGAGCAGGTACAATGAGCAGTTCTTC. Protein: CAWSRYNEQFF. This chain joins TRBV30 and TRBJ2-1; D not certain. CDR1 is GTSNPN, CDR2 SVGIG, per germline (reference sequence). This CDR3 is built from 11 residues. V was trimmed by 3 bases and J by 4 bases, leaving 4 bases between them. The full variable domain, rest sourced from reference TRBV30 and TRBJ2-1, is SQTIHQWPATLVQPVGSPLSLECTVEGTSNPNLYWYRQAAGRGLQLLFYSVGIGQISSEVPQNLSASRPQDRQFILSSKKLLLSDSGFYLCAWSRYNEQFFGPGTRLTVL.

This sequence joins TRBV27 and TRBJ2-5, with 7 nucleotides matching TRBD2. The CDR3 is 14 amino acids. Germline V gene data show CDR1 as MNHEY and CDR2 as SMNVEV (reference sequence). V dropped 2 bases and J dropped 5; count of bases not matched to a gene: 5. In DNA, the CDR3 is TGTGCCAGCAGTTTACGGGAGGCCCAGGAGACCCAGTACTTC. It translates to CASSLREAQETQYF.

This clone has a single count. The chain couples TRBV7-9 to TRBJ1-4; possibly TRBD1 for D (6 bases). The germline CDR1 and CDR2 sequences are SEHNR and FQNEAQ (reference sequence). V gave up 11 bases and J gave up 7 bases, with 23 bases separating them. The CDR3 extends over 15 amino acids. The CDR3 loop is CAGSGWYREGEKLFF. CDR3 DNA: TGTGCCGGAAGCGGATGGTACAGGGAGGGTGAAAAACTGTTTTTT.

V usage is TRBV19 and J usage is TRBJ2-3; 11 nucleotides line up with TRBD2. The germline V gene encodes CDR1 LNHDA and CDR2 SQIVND (reference sequence). J gave up 6 bases and V 2 bases, and 7 bases lay outside the gene matches. The CDR3 contains 16 residues. The CDR3 DNA sequence: TGTGCCAGTAGTATAAGGCTAGCGGGAGGAGGCGATACGCAGTATTTT. Translating it yields CASSIRLAGGGDTQYF.

The rearrangement links TRBV5-1 to TRBJ1-1, with 12 positions matching TRBD1. Trimming at V came to 4 bases and at J to 6 bases, leaving 10 bases not matched to a gene. Germline V gives CDR1 SGHRS, CDR2 YFSETQ. The length of the CDR3 is 16 residues. The CDR3 DNA sequence: TGCGCCAGCAGCCTTATGGGACAGGGGGCGCGGGCTGAAGCTTTCTTT. Its protein product is CASSLMGQGARAEAFF.

The chain uses TRBV4-2 and TRBJ2-3, with unresolved D. The CDR3 has 18 residues. V dropped 0 bases and J dropped 5 bases, with 21 bases sitting between them. Germline lookup yields CDR1 LGHNA and CDR2 YNFKEQ. CDR3 DNA sequence: TGTGCCAGCAGCCAAGATACAGCAGGCAATCACAAAATAGATACGCAGTATTTT. This gives the protein CASSQDTAGNHKIDTQYF.

The chain links TRBV19 to TRBJ2-1; D possibly corresponds to TRBD2 (5 bases). Germline CDR1 and CDR2: LNHDA and SQIVND (reference sequence). The CDR3 has 16 amino acids. Trimming took off 6 bases at V and 6 bases at J, with 21 bases between the two ends. CDR3 coding DNA: TGTGCCAGTAGCCATCCGAGCAGCGGCGGATCCAATGAGCAGTTCTTC. Protein: CASSHPSSGGSNEQFF.

The rearrangement joins TRBV7-2 to TRBJ1-4, with unresolved D. V was clipped by 5 bases and J by 0 bases, with 7 bases between them. Germline CDR1 and CDR2: SGHTA and FQGNSA. The CDR3 has 14 residues. In nucleotides, the CDR3 is TGTGCCAGCAGCCCGTCTGCAACTAATGAAAAACTGTTTTTT. This sequence encodes CASSPSATNEKLFF. The variable domain in full, completed from reference TRBV7-2 and TRBJ1-4, reads GAGVSQSPSNKVTEKGKDVELRCDPISGHTALYWYRQSLGQGLEFLIYFQGNSAPDKSGLPSDRFSAERTGGSVSTLTIQRTQQEDSAVYLCASSPSATNEKLFFGSGTQLSVL.

The rearrangement links TRBV5-6 to TRBJ2-5, with 7 bases lining up with TRBD2. Germline CDR1 and CDR2: SGHDT and YYEEEE. V was clipped by 3 bases and J by 4 bases; unmatched bases: 6. The CDR3 consists of 14 residues. The CDR3 sequence: CASSSGAGTETQYF. The CDR3 nucleotides read TGTGCCAGCAGCTCTGGAGCGGGAACAGAGACCCAGTACTTC.

The J gene is TRBJ2-2, the V gene TRBV5-4, with a tentative D call TRBD1 (5 bases). CDR3 length equals 15 residues. The germline V and J ends were trimmed by 5 bases and 7 bases, with 18 bases remaining between them. Germline assignment: CDR1 SGHNT and CDR2 YYREEE (reference sequence). The CDR3 DNA is TGTGCCAGCAGTCACCCGGGCGCAGGGATCGGGGAGCTGTTTTTT. Translation: CASSHPGAGIGELFF.

This clone occurred once. This chain links TRBV19 with TRBJ1-1, with D hard to call. There are 13 residues in the CDR3. The V gene's germline CDR1 is LNHDA and CDR2 SQIVND (reference sequence). Between the trimmed V and J ends, which lost 5 bases and 1 base, there was a span of 8 bases. The CDR3 sequence: CASSRRENTEAFF. The CDR3 DNA reads as TGTGCCAGTAGTCGGCGGGAGAACACTGAAGCTTTCTTT.

The J gene is TRBJ1-4, the V gene TRBV25-1, with D uncertain. Per the germline V gene, CDR1 is MGHDK and CDR2 is SYGVNS. The CDR3 runs to 13 residues. Trimming cost V 2 bases and J 8 bases, with 9 bases left between them. The CDR3, as DNA: TGTGCCAGCAGTGAAGAGAATCGGGAAAAACTGTTTTTT. Protein: CASSEENREKLFF.